This T cell receptor (beta chain) was observed in a study of CD8 T cells in ankylosing spondylitis. TCRdb re-derived calls from the 5' RACE reads in MiXCR, one entry per CDR3 protein. The table shows some 250,000 distinct CDR3 sequences, with less than 10% occurring only once. Study findings and constraints: Within peripheral blood, clones linked to disease were CD8+ and relatively rare. Apparently characteristic of ankylosing spondylitis blood was a TCR beta motif (roughly eight highly homologous variants). Within matched ankylosing spondylitis synovial fluid, disease-linked clones were reportedly significantly enriched. A number of the motif variants had already been described in reactive arthritis synovial fluid and blood.

This clonotype occurred many times. Its antigen is not known. The V segment lost 0 bases and the J segment 5 bases; nucleotides outside the gene matches: 9. CDR3 length: 16 amino acids. Looked up from germline, CDR1 is DFQATT and CDR2 is SNEGSKA (reference sequence). The chain combines TRBV20-1 with TRBJ2-2; 7 bases are a match to TRBD2. This clonotype was sampled from a male donor with ankylosing spondylitis or in good health (not recorded which). What was sequenced was blood, either unsorted or a sorted T cell fraction (not recorded which). CDR3 amino acids: CSARESGGGGTGELFF. CDR3 DNA sequence: TGCAGTGCTAGAGAGTCGGGAGGCGGGGGTACCGGGGAGCTGTTTTTT.